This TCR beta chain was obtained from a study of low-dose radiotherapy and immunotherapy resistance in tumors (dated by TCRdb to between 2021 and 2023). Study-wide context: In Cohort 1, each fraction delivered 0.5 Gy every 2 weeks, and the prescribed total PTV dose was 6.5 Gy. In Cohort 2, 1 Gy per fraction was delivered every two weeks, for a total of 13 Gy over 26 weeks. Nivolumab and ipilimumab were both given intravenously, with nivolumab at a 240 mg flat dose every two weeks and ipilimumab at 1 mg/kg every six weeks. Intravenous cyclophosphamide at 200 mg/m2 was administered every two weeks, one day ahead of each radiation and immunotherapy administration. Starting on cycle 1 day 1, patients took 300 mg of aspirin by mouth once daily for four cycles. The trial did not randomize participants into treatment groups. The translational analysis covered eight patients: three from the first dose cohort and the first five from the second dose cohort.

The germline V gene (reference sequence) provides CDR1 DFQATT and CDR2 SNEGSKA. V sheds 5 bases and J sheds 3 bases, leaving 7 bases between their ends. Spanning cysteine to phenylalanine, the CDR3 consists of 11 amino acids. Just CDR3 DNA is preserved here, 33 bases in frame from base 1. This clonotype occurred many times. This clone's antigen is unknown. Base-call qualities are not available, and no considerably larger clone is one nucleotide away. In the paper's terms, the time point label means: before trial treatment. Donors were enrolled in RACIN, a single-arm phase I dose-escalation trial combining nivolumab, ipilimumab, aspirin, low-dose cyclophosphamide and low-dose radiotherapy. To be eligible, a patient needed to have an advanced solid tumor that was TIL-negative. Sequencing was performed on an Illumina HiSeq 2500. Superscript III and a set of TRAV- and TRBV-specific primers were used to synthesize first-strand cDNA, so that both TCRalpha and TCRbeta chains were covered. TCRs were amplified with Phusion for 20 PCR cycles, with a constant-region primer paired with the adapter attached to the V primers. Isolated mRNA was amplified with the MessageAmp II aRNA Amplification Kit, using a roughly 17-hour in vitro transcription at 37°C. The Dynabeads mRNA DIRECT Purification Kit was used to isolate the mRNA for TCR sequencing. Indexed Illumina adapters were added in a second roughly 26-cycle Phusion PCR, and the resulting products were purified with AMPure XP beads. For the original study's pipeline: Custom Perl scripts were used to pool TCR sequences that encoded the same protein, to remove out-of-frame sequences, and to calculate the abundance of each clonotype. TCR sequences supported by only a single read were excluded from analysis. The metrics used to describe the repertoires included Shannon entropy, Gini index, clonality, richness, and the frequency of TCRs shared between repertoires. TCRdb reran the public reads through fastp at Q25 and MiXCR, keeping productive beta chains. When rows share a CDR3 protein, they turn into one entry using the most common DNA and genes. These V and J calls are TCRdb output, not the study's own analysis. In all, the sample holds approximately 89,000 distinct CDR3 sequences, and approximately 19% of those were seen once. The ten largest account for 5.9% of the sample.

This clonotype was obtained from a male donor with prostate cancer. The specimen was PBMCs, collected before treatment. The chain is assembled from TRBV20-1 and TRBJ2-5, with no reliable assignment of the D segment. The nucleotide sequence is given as TGCAGTGCTTCCGGCGAAGAGACCCAGTACTTC. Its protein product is CSASGEETQYF.